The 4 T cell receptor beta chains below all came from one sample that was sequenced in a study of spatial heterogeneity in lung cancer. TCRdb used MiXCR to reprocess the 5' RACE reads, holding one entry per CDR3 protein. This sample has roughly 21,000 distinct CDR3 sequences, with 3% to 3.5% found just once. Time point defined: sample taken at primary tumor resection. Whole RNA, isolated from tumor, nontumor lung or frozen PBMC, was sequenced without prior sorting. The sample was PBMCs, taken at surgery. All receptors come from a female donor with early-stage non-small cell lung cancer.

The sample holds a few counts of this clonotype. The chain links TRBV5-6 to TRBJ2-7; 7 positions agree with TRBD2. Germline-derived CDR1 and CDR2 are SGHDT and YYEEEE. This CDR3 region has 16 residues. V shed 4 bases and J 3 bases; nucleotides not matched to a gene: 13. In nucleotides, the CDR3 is TGTGCCAGCAGCGAAATTACCAGCGGGATCTACTACGAGCAGTACTTC. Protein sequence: CASSEITSGIYYEQYF. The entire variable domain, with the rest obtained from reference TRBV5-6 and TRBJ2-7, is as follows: DAGVTQSPTHLIKTRGQQVTLRCSPKSGHDTVSWYQQALGQGPQFIFQYYEEEERQRGNFPDRFSGHQFPNYSSELNVNALLLGDSALYLCASSEITSGIYYEQYFGPGTRLTVT.

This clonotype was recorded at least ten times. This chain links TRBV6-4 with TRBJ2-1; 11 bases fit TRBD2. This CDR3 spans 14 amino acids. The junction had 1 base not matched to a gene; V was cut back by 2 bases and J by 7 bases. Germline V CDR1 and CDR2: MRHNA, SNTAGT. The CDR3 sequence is CASSDGTSGNEQFF. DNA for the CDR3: TGTGCCAGCAGTGACGGGACTAGCGGTAATGAGCAGTTCTTC.

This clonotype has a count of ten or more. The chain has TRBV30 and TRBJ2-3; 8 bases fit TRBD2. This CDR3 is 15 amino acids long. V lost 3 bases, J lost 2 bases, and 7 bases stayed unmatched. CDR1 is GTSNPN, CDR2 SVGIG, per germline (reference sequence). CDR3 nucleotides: TGTGCCTGGAGCAACGGCGGGAGGCACACAGATACGCAGTATTTT. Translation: CAWSNGGRHTDTQYF.

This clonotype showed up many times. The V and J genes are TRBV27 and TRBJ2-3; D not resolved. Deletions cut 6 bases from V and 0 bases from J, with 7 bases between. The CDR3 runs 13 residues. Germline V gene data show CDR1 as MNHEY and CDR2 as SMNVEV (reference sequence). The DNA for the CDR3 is TGTGCCAGCAGGCCTCACAGCACAGATACGCAGTATTTT. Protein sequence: CASRPHSTDTQYF.